These 10 T cell receptor beta chains were all obtained from the same sample, sequenced in a study of blood T cell repertoires in COVID-19. Libraries were prepared by immunoSEQ multiplex PCR; TCRdb keeps only in-frame clonotypes and omits some of them. The sample comprises about 55,000 clones, around 83% of which are singletons, and 5.5% to 7% rests with the top ten. The sequencing input was peripheral blood. Receptor source: a human donor in a cohort sampled during active or convalescent COVID-19.

The J gene is TRBJ1-4, the V gene TRBV9; possible D gene TRBD1, 6 bases. The V end was cut by 4 bases, the J end by 7 bases, with 23 bases between. The CDR3 totals 17 residues. Germline V gene data show CDR1 as SGDLS and CDR2 as YYNGEE. The chain's CDR3 is CASSSRGGWGRGEKLFF. CDR3 DNA sequence: TGTGCCAGCAGCTCTAGGGGCGGGTGGGGGCGAGGTGAAAAACTGTTTTTT.

The genes are TRBV2 and TRBJ1-2; tentative D call: TRBD1 (6 bases). V was trimmed by 3 bases and J by 2 bases, leaving 19 bases between them. CDR3 length equals 17 residues. Germline V gives CDR1 SNHLY, CDR2 FYNNEI. The CDR3 region has the DNA TGTGCCAGCAGTGACACAGGGTTTGCGGGTCCCAACTATGGCTACACCTTC. This sequence encodes CASSDTGFAGPNYGYTF.

The V call is TRBV14, the J call TRBJ1-2; D gene ambiguous. V was pared by 1 base and J by 4 bases, with 13 bases between. CDR3 length equals 15 residues. In germline, CDR1 is SGHDN, CDR2 FVKESK. The CDR3 DNA sequence: TGTGCCAGCAGCCAAGTGGGAGCCCAGGTCTATGGCTACACCTTC. Translated: CASSQVGAQVYGYTF.

This clone appeared once. V gene TRBV5-1 combines with J gene TRBJ1-2; 7 bases align to TRBD1. J lost 8 bases, V lost 5 bases, and 12 bases had no gene match. The CDR3 is 14 residues long. Germline V gives CDR1 SGHRS, CDR2 YFSETQ. The CDR3 is CASSGDSQSGGYTF. In DNA form, the CDR3 reads TGCGCCAGCAGTGGGGACAGCCAATCGGGAGGCTACACCTTC.

The CDR3 DNA follows: TGTGCCAGTAGCCCCGAATCTACTAAAAACATTCAGTACTTC. Translated, it gives CASSPESTKNIQYF. V gene TRBV19 combines with J gene TRBJ2-4, with unresolved D. Between the trimmed V and J ends, which lost 6 bases and 4 bases, there was a span of 13 bases. The CDR3 covers 14 residues. Germline V gives CDR1 LNHDA, CDR2 SQIVND (reference sequence).

The V call is TRBV5-4, the J call TRBJ1-2, with 12 bases that match TRBD1. The CDR3 is 15 amino acids. CDR1 is SGHNT, CDR2 YYREEE, per germline (reference sequence). The V segment lost 0 bases and the J segment 8 bases; nucleotides outside the gene matches: 5. The CDR3 reads CASSLEGQGAYGYTF. The CDR3 DNA reads TGTGCCAGCAGCTTGGAGGGACAGGGGGCCTACGGCTACACCTTC. The whole variable domain, remainder taken from reference TRBV5-4 and TRBJ1-2, is ETGVTQSPTHLIKTRGQQVTLRCSSQSGHNTVSWYQQALGQGPQFIFQYYREEENGRGNFPPRFSGLQFPNYSSELNVNALELDDSALYLCASSLEGQGAYGYTFGSGTRLTVV.

V usage is TRBV7-3 and J usage is TRBJ2-1, with 11 positions matching TRBD2. V gave up 4 bases and J gave up 7 bases; unmatched junction bases: 6. Germline V gene data show CDR1 as SGHTA and CDR2 as FQGTGA. The CDR3 has 15 amino acids. CDR3 protein: CASSSRLAGINEQFF. CDR3 sequence (DNA): TGTGCCAGCAGCTCCCGACTAGCGGGGATTAATGAGCAGTTCTTC.

The rearrangement links TRBV11-3 to TRBJ2-2, with D maybe TRBD2 (7 bases). The germline CDR1 and CDR2 sequences are SGHNT and YENEEA. The length of the CDR3 is 17 residues. V shed 1 base and J shed 2 bases, with 14 bases lying between them. CDR3 DNA sequence: TGTGCCAGCAGCTTAGGCCCCCGGGGGGCCAACACCGGGGAGCTGTTTTTT. Translated, it gives CASSLGPRGANTGELFF.

This clone occurred once. The chain has TRBV7-2 and TRBJ2-7, with TRBD1 matching 10 bases. V was clipped by 3 bases and J by 0 bases; unmatched bases: 2. The CDR3 runs to 15 residues. Germline V gene lookup returns CDR1 SGHTA and CDR2 FQGNSA. CDR3 bases: TGTGCCAGCAGCTTGACAGGGGGCGCCTCCTACGAGCAGTACTTC. Translating gives CASSLTGGASYEQYF.

By frequency in the sample, this clone is medium-sized. The chain couples TRBV5-6 to TRBJ1-1, with D unresolved. Trimming stripped 2 bases from V and 2 bases from J, with 10 bases between. There are 14 residues in the CDR3. Per germline, CDR1 SGHDT and CDR2 YYEEEE. The CDR3 sequence: CASSFSGSNTEAFF. The DNA of the CDR3 is TGTGCCAGCAGCTTCTCGGGGTCTAACACTGAAGCTTTCTTT.